A selection of T cell receptor beta chains follows, all from one sample in a study of T-cell memory formation after mild COVID-19. MiXCR was run by TCRdb on the 5' RACE reads, yielding one entry per CDR3 protein. The sample shows 170,000 or so distinct CDR3 sequences, around 21% of them seen only once. Sequencing was carried out using PBMCs or a T cell subset sorted from them (not recorded which). The source of these receptors is an adult woman who had mild COVID-19 (a few samples of this study predate the infection). Cell type and time point are not known. The CDR3 runs from the conserved cysteine through the conserved F or W. The order of the fields is clone size, V gene, J gene, D gene, CDR3 protein, CDR3 DNA. A D gene is named only where the DNA matches it firmly. Rows may omit the clone size; those that give it use once, few, many or a size class.

-	TRBV30	TRBJ2-7	-	CAWETGLYEQYF	TGTGCCTGGGAAACAGGGCTCTACGAGCAGTACTTC
-	TRBV19	TRBJ2-7	-	CASHFGSGYPYEQYF	TGTGCCAGCCACTTCGGGAGCGGGTATCCCTACGAGCAGTACTTC
-	TRBV29-1	TRBJ2-5	-	CSVEDLGTPQETQYF	TGCAGCGTTGAAGATCTGGGGACTCCCCAAGAGACCCAGTACTTC
few	TRBV7-8	TRBJ1-1	-	CASSLGSGIEAFF	TGTGCCAGCAGCTTAGGGTCGGGAATTGAAGCTTTCTTT
few	TRBV9	TRBJ1-3	-	CASSSPSGNTIYF	TGTGCCAGCAGCTCCCCCTCTGGAAACACCATATATTTT
-	TRBV5-1	TRBJ2-3	TRBD2	CASSLALSLVAGGAVNTDTQYF	TGCGCCAGCAGCTTGGCCCTGAGCTTGGTAGCGGGAGGTGCAGTAAACACAGATACGCAGTATTTT
few	TRBV29-1	TRBJ1-2	-	CSVDARGTVTTNYGYTF	TGCAGCGTTGACGCGCGGGGGACGGTAACGACTAACTATGGCTACACCTTC
-	TRBV5-1	TRBJ2-6	TRBD1	CASSSSTGHISSGANVLTF	TGCGCCAGCAGCTCCTCGACAGGGCATATTAGCTCTGGGGCCAACGTCCTGACTTTC
-	TRBV27	TRBJ2-1	-	CASRPRSNEQFF	TGTGCCAGCAGGCCACGGAGTAATGAGCAGTTCTTC
few	TRBV3-1	TRBJ2-5	-	CASSLPGGRGKTQYF	TGTGCCAGCAGCCTCCCCGGGGGCAGGGGAAAGACCCAGTACTTC
few	TRBV11-2	TRBJ2-1	-	CASSSEWGNNEQFF	TGTGCCAGCAGCTCAGAATGGGGTAACAATGAGCAGTTCTTC
few	TRBV2	TRBJ2-1	-	CASSAAAGYNEQFF	TGTGCCAGCAGCGCCGCGGCCGGTTACAATGAGCAGTTCTTC
many	TRBV4-1	TRBJ2-7	-	CASSQEAGDFYEQYF	TGCGCCAGCAGCCAAGAGGCCGGGGACTTCTACGAGCAGTACTTC
few	TRBV7-6	TRBJ1-1	TRBD1	CASSPDSDRLTEAFF	TGTGCCAGCAGCCCCGATTCGGACAGGCTCACTGAAGCTTTCTTT
-	TRBV29-1	TRBJ2-1	-	CSVEDLAGSSYNEQFF	TGCAGCGTTGAAGATCTTGCGGGGAGCTCCTACAATGAGCAGTTCTTC
-	TRBV7-9	TRBJ2-1	-	CASTLWWGDVDNEQFF	TGTGCCAGCACCCTGTGGTGGGGGGACGTGGACAATGAGCAGTTCTTC
-	TRBV20-1	TRBJ2-1	TRBD2	CSASGREGTPNEQFF	TGCAGTGCTAGCGGACGGGAGGGGACCCCCAATGAGCAGTTCTTC
-	TRBV7-2	TRBJ2-1	-	CASSLGVGSEQFF	TGTGCCAGCAGCTTAGGGGTTGGGAGTGAGCAGTTCTTC
-	TRBV2	TRBJ2-7	-	CASSEGRRLYYEQYF	TGTGCCAGCAGTGAAGGGAGGAGACTCTACTACGAGCAGTACTTC
few	TRBV29-1	TRBJ2-7	-	CSVEGPSAYEQYF	TGCAGCGTTGAAGGGCCTAGCGCCTACGAGCAGTACTTC
few	TRBV5-1	TRBJ2-1	-	CASSLDLTTYNEQFF	TGCGCCAGCAGCTTGGACCTAACAACCTACAATGAGCAGTTCTTC
-	TRBV4-1	TRBJ1-1	-	CASSQKPGLVGLNTEAFF	TGCGCCAGCAGCCAGAAGCCGGGGTTGGTTGGGTTGAACACTGAAGCTTTCTTT
-	TRBV7-2	TRBJ2-1	TRBD2	CASSFRLAGSPSYNEQFF	TGTGCCAGCAGCTTCCGGCTAGCGGGCTCCCCCTCCTACAATGAGCAGTTCTTC
few	TRBV7-9	TRBJ1-1	-	CASSSRATEAFF	TGTGCCAGCAGCTCCCGGGCCACTGAAGCTTTCTTT
-	TRBV7-8	TRBJ2-5	-	CASSLESPGRQETQYF	TGTGCCAGCAGCTTAGAGTCGCCAGGGCGACAAGAGACCCAGTACTTC
-	TRBV12-3/TRBV12-4	TRBJ2-3	TRBD2	CASSLGTSGKELDTQYF	TGTGCCAGCAGTCTCGGGACTAGCGGGAAGGAATTGGATACGCAGTATTTT
-	TRBV6-5	TRBJ1-2	-	CASSYHLEDYGYTF	TGTGCCAGCAGTTATCACCTGGAGGACTATGGCTACACCTTC
few	TRBV6-5	TRBJ1-1	-	CASSYSGMNTEAFF	TGTGCCAGCAGTTATTCCGGCATGAACACTGAAGCTTTCTTT
-	TRBV7-7	TRBJ2-2	-	CASTDGENTGELFF	TGTGCCAGCACCGACGGCGAGAACACCGGGGAGCTGTTTTTT
-	TRBV7-9	TRBJ2-1	TRBD1	CASPRDRAGDEQFF	TGTGCCAGTCCCCGGGACAGGGCTGGGGATGAGCAGTTCTTC
-	TRBV7-9	TRBJ1-1	-	CASSLSDSKDTEAFF	TGTGCCAGCAGCTTATCGGACAGTAAGGACACTGAAGCTTTCTTT
many	TRBV5-1	TRBJ2-1	-	CASSWTFSGDNEQFF	TGCGCCAGCAGCTGGACTTTCTCCGGGGATAATGAGCAGTTCTTC
-	TRBV2	TRBJ2-1	-	CASSPTVQSSYNEQFF	TGTGCCAGCAGCCCAACAGTCCAGAGCTCCTACAATGAGCAGTTCTTC
few	TRBV7-9	TRBJ1-2	-	CASSLPGATNGYTF	TGTGCCAGCAGCTTACCGGGGGCAACTAATGGCTACACCTTC
-	TRBV6-6	TRBJ1-2	-	CASSYPPSTAPGGYTF	TGTGCCAGCAGTTACCCCCCTTCGACAGCCCCAGGAGGCTACACCTTC
few	TRBV15	TRBJ2-1	-	CATSSFGTGTHF	-
few	TRBV12-3/TRBV12-4	TRBJ1-3	TRBD1	CASSRGQVYPPGNTIYF	TGTGCCAGCAGCAGGGGACAGGTCTACCCCCCTGGAAACACCATATATTTT
-	TRBV7-6	TRBJ2-5	TRBD1	CASSSTGGSEETQYF	TGTGCCAGCAGCTCAACAGGGGGGAGCGAGGAGACCCAGTACTTC
few	TRBV5-1	TRBJ1-1	-	CASSQSAGTAEAFF	TGCGCCAGCAGCCAATCAGCTGGGACGGCTGAAGCTTTCTTT
-	TRBV20-1	TRBJ1-6	TRBD1	CSATAGGSPLHF	TGCAGTGCTACGGCAGGGGGATCACCCCTCCACTTT
-	TRBV12-3/TRBV12-4	TRBJ2-1	-	CASSPEGLADEQFF	TGTGCCAGCAGCCCCGAAGGGCTTGCAGATGAGCAGTTCTTC
-	TRBV27	TRBJ2-5	-	CASSLDQGTQYF	TGTGCCAGCAGTTTGGACCAGGGGACCCAGTACTTC
-	TRBV7-9	TRBJ2-3	-	CASSFAELLDTQYF	TGTGCCAGCAGCTTCGCCGAGCTCCTGGATACGCAGTATTTT
-	TRBV30	TRBJ2-7	TRBD1	CAWSRDRRDYEQYF	TGTGCCTGGAGTCGGGACAGGCGCGACTACGAGCAGTACTTC
few	TRBV12-5	TRBJ1-2	-	CASGFGPGYGYTF	TGTGCTAGTGGTTTCGGACCTGGCTATGGCTACACCTTC
few	TRBV20-1	TRBJ2-3	-	CSARPLGFTDTQYF	TGCAGTGCTAGACCTCTGGGGTTTACAGATACGCAGTATTTT
-	TRBV6-4	TRBJ2-1	TRBD2	CASSPAGEHEQFF	TGTGCCAGCAGCCCAGCGGGAGAGCATGAGCAGTTCTTC
-	TRBV5-1	TRBJ1-1	-	CASSPEGRTEAFF	TGCGCCAGCAGCCCGGAGGGGAGGACTGAAGCTTTCTTT
few	TRBV6-2/TRBV6-3	TRBJ2-1	-	CATSGTRRIEQFF	TGTGCCACCTCCGGGACAAGAAGGATTGAGCAGTTCTTC
-	TRBV6-5	TRBJ2-5	TRBD2	CASSYVALERGYGETQYF	TGTGCCAGCAGTTACGTAGCTCTGGAGCGGGGGTACGGAGAGACCCAGTACTTC
few	TRBV7-6	TRBJ2-3	-	CASSPPGPDTQYF	TGTGCCAGCAGCCCCCCAGGTCCAGATACGCAGTATTTT
-	TRBV4-2	TRBJ1-3	-	CASSQASDIYGNTIYF	TGTGCCAGCAGCCAAGCTTCGGACATTTATGGAAACACCATATATTTT
few	TRBV20-1	TRBJ2-3	-	CSARPQGGNWDTQYF	TGCAGTGCTAGGCCCCAGGGAGGAAATTGGGATACGCAGTATTTT
-	TRBV4-1	TRBJ2-7	-	CASSPVPGADYEQYF	TGCGCCAGCAGTCCAGTGCCAGGGGCCGACTACGAGCAGTACTTC
few	TRBV6-5	TRBJ2-3	-	CASSYFHGLENTQYF	TGTGCCAGCAGTTACTTTCACGGCCTGGAAAATACGCAGTATTTT
-	TRBV12-3/TRBV12-4	TRBJ2-6	-	CASSLDAEANVLTF	TGTGCCAGCAGCTTAGATGCTGAGGCCAACGTCCTGACTTTC
-	TRBV6-5	TRBJ1-2	-	CASSYDLGYGYTF	TGTGCCAGCAGTTACGACCTGGGATATGGCTACACCTTC
-	TRBV5-4	TRBJ2-3	TRBD2	CASSFRGEPDTQYF	TGTGCCAGCAGCTTTCGGGGGGAGCCAGATACGCAGTATTTT
-	TRBV19	TRBJ2-1	TRBD2	CASSSGTSAYNEQFF	TGTGCCAGTAGTTCAGGGACTAGCGCATACAATGAGCAGTTCTTC